This T cell receptor beta chain was captured by sequencing in a study of cytomegalovirus exposure and HLA in healthy donors. As for the study in general: Prior work identified some 120 million unique TCR beta sequences in around 170 million T cells.

In germline, CDR1 is KGHSH, CDR2 LQKENI. The V segment lost 8 bases and the J segment 1 base; nucleotides outside the gene matches: 10. The CDR3 loop spans 15 amino acids. The PCR employed 60 Vbeta primers together with 13 Jbeta primers. Assay used: immunoSEQ multiplex PCR; TCRdb lists only in-frame clones, some missing. The clone table shows tens of thousands of clones, with the ten largest holding more than 2.5%. This receptor was identified in a man aged 35 to 55 in good health and CMV-seronegative. The V gene is TRBV18, the J gene TRBJ1-1, with 7 positions matching TRBD1. The sample consisted of PBMCs. CDR3 bases: TGTGCCAGCCGTCCGGCCGGGACAGAGAACACTGAAGCTTTCTTT. Protein: CASRPAGTENTEAFF.